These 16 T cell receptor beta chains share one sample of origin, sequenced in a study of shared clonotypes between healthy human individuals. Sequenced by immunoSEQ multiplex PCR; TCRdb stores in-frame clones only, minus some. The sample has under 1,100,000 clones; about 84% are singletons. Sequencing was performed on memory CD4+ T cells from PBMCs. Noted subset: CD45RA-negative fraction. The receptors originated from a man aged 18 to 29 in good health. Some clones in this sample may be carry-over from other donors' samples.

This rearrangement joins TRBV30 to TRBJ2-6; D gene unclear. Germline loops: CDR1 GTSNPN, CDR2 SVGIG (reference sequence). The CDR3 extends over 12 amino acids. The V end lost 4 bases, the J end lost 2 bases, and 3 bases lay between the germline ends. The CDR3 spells CAWKPGANVLTF. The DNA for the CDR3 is TGTGCCTGGAAACCTGGGGCCAACGTCCTGACTTTC.

CDR3: CASSPTDRGLGSTEAFF. The DNA of the CDR3 is TGTGCCAGCAGCCCCACGGACAGGGGGCTTGGGTCCACTGAAGCTTTCTTT. The chain uses TRBV5-4 and TRBJ1-1; 11 bases are shared with TRBD1. Germline values: CDR1 SGHNT, CDR2 YYREEE (reference sequence). J was trimmed by 4 bases and V by 4 bases; bases with no gene match: 12. The CDR3 length is 17 residues.

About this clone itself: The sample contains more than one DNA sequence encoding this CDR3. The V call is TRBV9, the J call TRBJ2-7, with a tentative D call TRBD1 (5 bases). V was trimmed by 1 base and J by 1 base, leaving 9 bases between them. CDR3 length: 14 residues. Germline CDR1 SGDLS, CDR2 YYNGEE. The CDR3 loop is CASSVSSGSYEQYF. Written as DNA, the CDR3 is TGTGCCAGCAGCGTAAGCTCAGGGTCCTACGAGCAGTACTTC.

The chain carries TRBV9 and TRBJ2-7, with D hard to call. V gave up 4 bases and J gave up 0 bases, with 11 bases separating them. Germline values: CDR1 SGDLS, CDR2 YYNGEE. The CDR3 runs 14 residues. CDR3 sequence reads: CASSFRGTSYEQYF. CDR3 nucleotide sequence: TGTGCCAGCAGCTTCCGAGGAACCTCCTACGAGCAGTACTTC.

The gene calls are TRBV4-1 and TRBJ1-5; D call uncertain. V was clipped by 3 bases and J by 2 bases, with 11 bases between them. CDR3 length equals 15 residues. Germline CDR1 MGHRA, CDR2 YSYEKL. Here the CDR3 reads CASSQMTGGNQPQHF. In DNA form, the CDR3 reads TGCGCCAGCAGCCAGATGACCGGCGGCAATCAGCCCCAGCATTTT.

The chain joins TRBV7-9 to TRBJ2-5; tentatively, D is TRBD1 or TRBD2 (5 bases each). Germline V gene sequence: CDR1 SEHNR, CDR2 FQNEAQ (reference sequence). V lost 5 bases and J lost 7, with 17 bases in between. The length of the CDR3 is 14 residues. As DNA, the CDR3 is TGTGCCAGCAGCCCCGGGGCCTTAGTGGGGACCCAGTACTTC. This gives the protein CASSPGALVGTQYF.

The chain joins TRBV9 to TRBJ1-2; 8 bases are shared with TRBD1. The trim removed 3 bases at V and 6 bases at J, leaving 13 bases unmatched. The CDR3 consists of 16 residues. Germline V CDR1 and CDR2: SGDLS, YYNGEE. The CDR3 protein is CASSGQQTGDLDGYTF. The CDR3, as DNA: TGTGCCAGCAGCGGACAACAGACAGGGGACCTCGATGGCTACACCTTC.

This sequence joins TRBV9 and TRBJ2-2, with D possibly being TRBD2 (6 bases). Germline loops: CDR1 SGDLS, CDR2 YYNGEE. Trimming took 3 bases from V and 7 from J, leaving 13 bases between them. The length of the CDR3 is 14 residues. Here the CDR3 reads CASSASGAHGELFF. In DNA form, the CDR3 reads TGTGCCAGCAGCGCCTCGGGAGCGCACGGGGAGCTGTTTTTT.

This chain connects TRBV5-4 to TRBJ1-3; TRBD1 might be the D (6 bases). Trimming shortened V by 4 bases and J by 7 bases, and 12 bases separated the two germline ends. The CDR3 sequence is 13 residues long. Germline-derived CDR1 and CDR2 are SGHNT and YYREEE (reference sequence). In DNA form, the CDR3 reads TGTGCCAGCAGCAGGGGGGCAGGCAACACCATATATTTT. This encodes CASSRGAGNTIYF.

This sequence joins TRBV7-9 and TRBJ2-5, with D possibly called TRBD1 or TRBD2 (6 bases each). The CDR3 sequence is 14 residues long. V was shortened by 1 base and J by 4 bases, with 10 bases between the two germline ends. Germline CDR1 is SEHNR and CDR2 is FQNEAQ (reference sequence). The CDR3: CASSLGGARETQYF. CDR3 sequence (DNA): TGTGCCAGCAGCTTAGGGGGGGCACGAGAGACCCAGTACTTC.

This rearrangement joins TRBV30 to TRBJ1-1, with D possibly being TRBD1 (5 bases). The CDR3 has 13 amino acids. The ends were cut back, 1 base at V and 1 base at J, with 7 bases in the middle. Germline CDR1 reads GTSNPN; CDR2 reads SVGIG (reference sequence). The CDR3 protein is CAWSGDGNTEAFF. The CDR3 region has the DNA TGTGCCTGGAGTGGGGACGGGAACACTGAAGCTTTCTTT.

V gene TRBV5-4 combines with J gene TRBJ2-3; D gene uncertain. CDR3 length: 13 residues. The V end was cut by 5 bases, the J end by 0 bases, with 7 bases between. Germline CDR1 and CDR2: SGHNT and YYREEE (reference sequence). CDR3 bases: TGTGCCAGCAGGCCCGGGAGCACAGATACGCAGTATTTT. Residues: CASRPGSTDTQYF. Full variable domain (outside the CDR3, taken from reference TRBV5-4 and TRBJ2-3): ETGVTQSPTHLIKTRGQQVTLRCSSQSGHNTVSWYQQALGQGPQFIFQYYREEENGRGNFPPRFSGLQFPNYSSELNVNALELDDSALYLCASRPGSTDTQYFGPGTRLTVL.

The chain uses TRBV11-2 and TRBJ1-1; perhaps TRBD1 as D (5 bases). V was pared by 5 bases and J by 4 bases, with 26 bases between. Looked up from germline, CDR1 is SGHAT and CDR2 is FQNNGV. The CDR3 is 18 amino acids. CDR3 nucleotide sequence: TGTGCCAGCAGCCCTAGAGGAGGGGAGTGGAGTGGTGGCACTGAAGCTTTCTTT. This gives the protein CASSPRGGEWSGGTEAFF.

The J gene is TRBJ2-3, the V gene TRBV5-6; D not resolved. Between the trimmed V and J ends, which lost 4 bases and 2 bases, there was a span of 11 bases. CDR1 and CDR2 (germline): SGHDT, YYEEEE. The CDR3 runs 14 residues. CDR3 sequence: CASSLTFTTDTQYF. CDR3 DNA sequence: TGTGCCAGCAGCCTGACATTTACCACAGATACGCAGTATTTT. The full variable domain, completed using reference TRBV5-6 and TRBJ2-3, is DAGVTQSPTHLIKTRGQQVTLRCSPKSGHDTVSWYQQALGQGPQFIFQYYEEEERQRGNFPDRFSGHQFPNYSSELNVNALLLGDSALYLCASSLTFTTDTQYFGPGTRLTVL.

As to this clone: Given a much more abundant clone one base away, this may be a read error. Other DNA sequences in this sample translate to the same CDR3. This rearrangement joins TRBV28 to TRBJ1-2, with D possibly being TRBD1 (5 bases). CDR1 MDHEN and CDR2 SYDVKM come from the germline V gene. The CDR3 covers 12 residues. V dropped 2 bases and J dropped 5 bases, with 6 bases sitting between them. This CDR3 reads CASSLGGYGYTF. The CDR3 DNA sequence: TGTGCCAGCAGTTTAGGGGGTTATGGCTACACCTTC.

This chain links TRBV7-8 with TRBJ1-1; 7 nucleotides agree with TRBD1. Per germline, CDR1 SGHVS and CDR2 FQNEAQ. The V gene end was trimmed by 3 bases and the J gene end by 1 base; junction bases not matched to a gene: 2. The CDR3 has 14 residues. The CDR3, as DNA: TGTGCCAGCAGCTTCAACAGGGGGAACACTGAAGCTTTCTTT. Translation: CASSFNRGNTEAFF.